This TCR beta chain is from a study of T cell repertoires in cytomegalovirus infection. About the study: Public TCR beta signatures provided an indication of both CMV infection and a matching HLA type. Broader study findings: Clonotype analysis showed dominance of the ex vivo response by HLA-C-restricted CMV-specific TCR beta clonotypes. Public TCR beta family frequency separated CMV-and-HLA carriers, including in an independent cohort.

V was clipped by 0 bases and J by 7 bases, with 9 bases between them. This CDR3 contains 13 residues. Per the germline V gene, CDR1 is SNHLY and CDR2 is FYNNEI. TCRdb passed the reads through MiXCR, listing each CDR3 protein once. The top ten clones hold roughly 13% of a sample with 400,000 or so distinct CDR3 sequences, approximately 33% of them seen once. Details on this clonotype: Its antigen remains unidentified.

The chain uses TRBV2 and TRBJ1-1; D is undetermined. What was sequenced was PBMCs. The sequence derives from a human donor in good health (CMV status not recorded). Some clones in this sample may be carry-over from other donors' samples. The CDR3 DNA follows: TGTGCCAGCAGTGAAGCGTGGGGTAATGAAGCTTTCTTT. This encodes CASSEAWGNEAFF.